This T cell receptor (beta chain) was profiled in a study of CXCR3-negative and CXCR3-positive naive CD8 T cells. Regarding the study as a whole: Memory CD8+ T cell repertoires were far less diverse than both naive subsets. Cryopreserved cells partially lost CXCR3 expression, and fresh PBMCs were used in most assays. Memory, not naive, CXCR3-negative and CXCR3-positive cells differed in TRBV-TRBJ usage.

The authors prepared UMI-labeled TRB cDNA libraries by 5' RACE. Reprocessing the 5' RACE reads, TCRdb reports a single entry for every CDR3 protein and omits DNA. Its table records 100,000 to 150,000 distinct CDR3 sequences. Comment on this clonotype: Its antigen remains unknown.

Naive CD8+ T cells showed CD45RO-CCR7+CD27+CD95-. CDR1 and CDR2 from the germline V gene are MGHDK and SYGVNS. The CDR3 is made up of 13 amino acids. The chain is built from TRBV25-1 and TRBJ1-2; TCRdb names TRBD1, which stays unverified in the absence of DNA. Material: naive CXCR3- CD8+ T cells from blood. Stated subset: CD45RO-CCR7+CD27+CD95- naive CD8+ T cells lacking CXCR3 (TNR3-). The sequence derives from a human donor in good health. Some clones in this sample may be carry-over from other donors' samples. CDR3 region: CASSDVRGTDYTF.